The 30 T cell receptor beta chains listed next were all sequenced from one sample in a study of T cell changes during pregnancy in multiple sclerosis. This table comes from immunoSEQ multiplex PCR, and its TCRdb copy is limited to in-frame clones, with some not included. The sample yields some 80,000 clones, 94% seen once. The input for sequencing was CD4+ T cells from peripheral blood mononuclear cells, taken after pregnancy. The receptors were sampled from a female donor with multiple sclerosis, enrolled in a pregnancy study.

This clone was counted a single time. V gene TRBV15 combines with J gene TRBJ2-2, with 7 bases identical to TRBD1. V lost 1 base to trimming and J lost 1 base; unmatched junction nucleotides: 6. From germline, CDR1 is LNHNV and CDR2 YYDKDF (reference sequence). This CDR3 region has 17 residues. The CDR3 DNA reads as TGTGCCACCAGCAGAGGGGTAGGACAGGAGAACACCGGGGAGCTGTTTTTT. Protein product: CATSRGVGQENTGELFF.

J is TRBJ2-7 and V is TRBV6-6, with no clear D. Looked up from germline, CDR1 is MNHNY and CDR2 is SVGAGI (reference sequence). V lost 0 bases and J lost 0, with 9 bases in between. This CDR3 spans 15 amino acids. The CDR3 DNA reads TGTGCCAGCAGTTACTCGCGTTCCACCTCCTACGAGCAGTACTTC. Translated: CASSYSRSTSYEQYF.

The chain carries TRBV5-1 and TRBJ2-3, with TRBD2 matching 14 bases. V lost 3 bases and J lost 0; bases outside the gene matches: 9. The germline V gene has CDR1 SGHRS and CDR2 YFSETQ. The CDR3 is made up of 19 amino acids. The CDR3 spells CASSSGLAGGLTSTDTQYF. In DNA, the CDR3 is TGCGCCAGCAGCTCCGGACTAGCGGGAGGTCTTACTAGCACAGATACGCAGTATTTT.

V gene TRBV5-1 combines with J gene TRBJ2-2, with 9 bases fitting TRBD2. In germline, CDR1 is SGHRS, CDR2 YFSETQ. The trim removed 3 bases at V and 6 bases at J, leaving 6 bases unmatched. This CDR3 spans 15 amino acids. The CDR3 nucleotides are TGCGCCAGCAGCTGGGGACTAGCCAGTCCCGGGGAGCTGTTTTTT. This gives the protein CASSWGLASPGELFF.

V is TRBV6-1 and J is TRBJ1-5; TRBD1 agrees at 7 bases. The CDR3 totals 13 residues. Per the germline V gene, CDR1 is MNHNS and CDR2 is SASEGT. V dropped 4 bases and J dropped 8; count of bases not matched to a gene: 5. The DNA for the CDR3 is TGTGCCAGCAGTGCCGACAGGGTTGAGCCCCAGCATTTT. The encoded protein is CASSADRVEPQHF.

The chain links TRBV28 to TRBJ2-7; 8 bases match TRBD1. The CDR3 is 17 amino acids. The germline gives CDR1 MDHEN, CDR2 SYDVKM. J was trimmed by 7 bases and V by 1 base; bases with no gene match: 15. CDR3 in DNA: TGTGCCAGCAGTTTATTCCGGGACAGGAGGGGGACCTGGGAGCAGTACTTC. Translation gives CASSLFRDRRGTWEQYF. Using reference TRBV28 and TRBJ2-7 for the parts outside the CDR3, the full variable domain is DVKVTQSSRYLVKRTGEKVFLECVQDMDHENMFWYRQDPGLGLRLIYFSYDVKMKEKGDIPEGYSVSREKKERFSLILESASTNQTSMYLCASSLFRDRRGTWEQYFGPGTRLTVT.

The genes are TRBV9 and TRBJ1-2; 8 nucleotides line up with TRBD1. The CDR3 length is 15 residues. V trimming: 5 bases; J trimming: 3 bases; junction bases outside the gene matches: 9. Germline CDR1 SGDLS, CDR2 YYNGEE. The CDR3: CASSVSDRVHYGYTF. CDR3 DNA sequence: TGTGCCAGCAGTGTATCGGACAGGGTACACTATGGCTACACCTTC.

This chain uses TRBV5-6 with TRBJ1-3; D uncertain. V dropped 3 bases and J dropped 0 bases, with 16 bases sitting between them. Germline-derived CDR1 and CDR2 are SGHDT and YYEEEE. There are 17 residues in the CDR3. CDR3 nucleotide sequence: TGTGCCAGCAGCTCACCACCATTGGGCAGCTCTGGAAACACCATATATTTT. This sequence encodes CASSSPPLGSSGNTIYF.

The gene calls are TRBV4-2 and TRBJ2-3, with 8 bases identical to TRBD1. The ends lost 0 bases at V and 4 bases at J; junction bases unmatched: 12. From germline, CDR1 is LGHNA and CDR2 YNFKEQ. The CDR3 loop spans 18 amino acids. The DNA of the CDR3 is TGTGCCAGCAGCCAAGATGGGGCACAGGGGGTGTCTTCAGATACGCAGTATTTT. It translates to CASSQDGAQGVSSDTQYF.

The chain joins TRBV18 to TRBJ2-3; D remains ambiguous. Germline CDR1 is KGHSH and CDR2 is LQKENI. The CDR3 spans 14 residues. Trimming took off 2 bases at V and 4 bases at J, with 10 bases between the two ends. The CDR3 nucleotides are TGTGCCAGCTCACCAGGGCGCACGGCAGATACGCAGTATTTT. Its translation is CASSPGRTADTQYF. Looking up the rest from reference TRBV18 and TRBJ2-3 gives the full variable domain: NAGVMQNPRHLVRRRGQEARLRCSPMKGHSHVYWYRQLPEEGLKFMVYLQKENIIDESGMPKERFSAEFPKEGPSILRIQQVVRGDSAAYFCASSPGRTADTQYFGPGTRLTVL.

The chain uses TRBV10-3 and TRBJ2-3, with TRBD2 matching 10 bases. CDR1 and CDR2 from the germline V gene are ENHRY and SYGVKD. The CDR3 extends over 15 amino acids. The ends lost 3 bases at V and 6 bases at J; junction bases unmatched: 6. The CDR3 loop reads CAISDWLAGADTQYF. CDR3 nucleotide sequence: TGTGCCATCAGTGATTGGCTAGCGGGAGCCGATACGCAGTATTTT.

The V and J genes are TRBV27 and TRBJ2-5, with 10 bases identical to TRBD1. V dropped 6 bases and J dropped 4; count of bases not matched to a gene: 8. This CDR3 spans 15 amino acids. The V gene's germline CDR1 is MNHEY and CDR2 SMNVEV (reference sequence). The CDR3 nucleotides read TGTGCCAGCAGGACAGGGGGCGCTTCACGAGAGACCCAGTACTTC. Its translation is CASRTGGASRETQYF.

For the CDR3, the DNA is TGTGCCACCAGCCCCCAAGGACAGGGTGGCTACACCTTC. The encoded protein is CATSPQGQGGYTF. The V and J genes are TRBV15 and TRBJ1-2; 8 nucleotides match TRBD1. Trimming at V came to 5 bases and at J to 7 bases, leaving 6 bases not matched to a gene. Germline lookup yields CDR1 LNHNV and CDR2 YYDKDF (reference sequence). The CDR3 totals 13 residues.

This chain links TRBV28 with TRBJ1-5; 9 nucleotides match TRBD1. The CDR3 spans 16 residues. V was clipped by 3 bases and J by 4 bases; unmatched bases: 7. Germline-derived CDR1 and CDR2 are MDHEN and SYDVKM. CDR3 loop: CASSFLQGAPNQPQHF. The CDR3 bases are TGTGCCAGCAGTTTCCTACAGGGGGCCCCTAATCAGCCCCAGCATTTT.

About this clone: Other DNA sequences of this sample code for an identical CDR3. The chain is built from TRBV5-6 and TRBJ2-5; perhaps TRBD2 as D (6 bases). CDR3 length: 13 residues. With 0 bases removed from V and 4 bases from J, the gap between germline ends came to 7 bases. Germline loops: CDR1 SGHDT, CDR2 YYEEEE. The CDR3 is CASSLAGVETQYF. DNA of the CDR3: TGTGCCAGCAGCTTGGCGGGAGTAGAGACCCAGTACTTC.

The CDR3 sequence: CASSGTGGEVGGTQYF. CDR3 DNA: TGTGCCAGCAGCGGTACAGGGGGCGAGGTAGGAGGGACCCAGTACTTC. V usage is TRBV7-9 and J usage is TRBJ2-5; 9 bases align to TRBD1. The V and J ends lost 5 bases and 7 bases, in that order; junction bases with no gene match: 14. The germline CDR1 and CDR2 sequences are SEHNR and FQNEAQ (reference sequence). There are 16 residues in the CDR3.

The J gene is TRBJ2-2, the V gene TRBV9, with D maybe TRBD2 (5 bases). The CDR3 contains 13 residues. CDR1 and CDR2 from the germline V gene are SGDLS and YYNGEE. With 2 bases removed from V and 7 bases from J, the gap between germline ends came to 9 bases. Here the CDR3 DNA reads TGTGCCAGCAGCGTGGAGGTTCGCGGGGAGCTGTTTTTT. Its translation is CASSVEVRGELFF.

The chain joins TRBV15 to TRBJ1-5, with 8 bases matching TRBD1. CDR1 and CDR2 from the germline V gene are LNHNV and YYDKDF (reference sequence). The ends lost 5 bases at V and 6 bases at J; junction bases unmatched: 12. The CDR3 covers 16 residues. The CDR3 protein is CATSQPLGRGPQPQHF. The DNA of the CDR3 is TGTGCCACCAGCCAACCTCTGGGCAGGGGGCCTCAGCCCCAGCATTTT.

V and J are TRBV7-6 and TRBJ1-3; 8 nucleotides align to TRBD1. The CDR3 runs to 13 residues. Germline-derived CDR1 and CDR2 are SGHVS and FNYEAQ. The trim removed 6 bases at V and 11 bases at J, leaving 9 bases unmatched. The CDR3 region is CASSTGTGGAIYF. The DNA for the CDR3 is TGTGCCAGCAGTACCGGGACAGGCGGCGCCATATATTTT. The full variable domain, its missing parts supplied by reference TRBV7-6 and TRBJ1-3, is GAGVSQSPRYKVTKRGQDVALRCDPISGHVSLYWYRQALGQGPEFLTYFNYEAQQDKSGLPNDRFSAERPEGSISTLTIQRTEQRDSAMYRCASSTGTGGAIYFGEGSWLTVV.

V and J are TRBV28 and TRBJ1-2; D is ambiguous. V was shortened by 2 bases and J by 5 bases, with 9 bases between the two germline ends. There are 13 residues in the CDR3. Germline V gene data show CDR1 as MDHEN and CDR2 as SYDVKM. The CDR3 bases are TGTGCCAGCAGTTTACGGCGGGATTATGGCTACACCTTC. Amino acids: CASSLRRDYGYTF.

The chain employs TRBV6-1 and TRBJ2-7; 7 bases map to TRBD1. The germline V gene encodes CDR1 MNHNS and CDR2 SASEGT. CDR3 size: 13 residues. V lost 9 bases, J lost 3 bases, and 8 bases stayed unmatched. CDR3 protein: CASRRDRFYEQYF. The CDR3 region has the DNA TGTGCCAGTCGCCGGGACAGATTCTACGAGCAGTACTTC.

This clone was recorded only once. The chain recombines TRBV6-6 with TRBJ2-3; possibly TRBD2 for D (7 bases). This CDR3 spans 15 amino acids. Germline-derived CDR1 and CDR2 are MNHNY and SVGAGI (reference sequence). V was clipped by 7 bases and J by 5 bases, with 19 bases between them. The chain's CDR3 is CASTLGGGGRDTQYF. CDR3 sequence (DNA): TGTGCCAGCACCTTAGGGGGAGGGGGGAGAGATACGCAGTATTTT.

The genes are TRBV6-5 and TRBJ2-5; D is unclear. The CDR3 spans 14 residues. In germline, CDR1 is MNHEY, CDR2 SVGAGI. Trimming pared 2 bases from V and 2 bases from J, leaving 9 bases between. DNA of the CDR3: TGTGCCAGCAGTTACGGGCCAGCTCAAGAGACCCAGTACTTC. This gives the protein CASSYGPAQETQYF.

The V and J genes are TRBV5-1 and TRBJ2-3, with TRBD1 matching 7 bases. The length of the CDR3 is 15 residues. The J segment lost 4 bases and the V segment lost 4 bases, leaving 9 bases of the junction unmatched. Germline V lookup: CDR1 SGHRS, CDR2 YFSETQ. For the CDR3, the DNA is TGCGCCAGCAGCCTTTTTAACAGGGGCGCAGATACGCAGTATTTT. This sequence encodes CASSLFNRGADTQYF.

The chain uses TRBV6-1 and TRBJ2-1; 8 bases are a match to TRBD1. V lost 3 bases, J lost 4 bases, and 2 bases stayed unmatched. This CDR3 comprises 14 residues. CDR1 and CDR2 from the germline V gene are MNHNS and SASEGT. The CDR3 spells CASSDRGPYNEQFF. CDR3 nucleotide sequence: TGTGCCAGCAGTGACAGGGGGCCGTACAATGAGCAGTTCTTC.

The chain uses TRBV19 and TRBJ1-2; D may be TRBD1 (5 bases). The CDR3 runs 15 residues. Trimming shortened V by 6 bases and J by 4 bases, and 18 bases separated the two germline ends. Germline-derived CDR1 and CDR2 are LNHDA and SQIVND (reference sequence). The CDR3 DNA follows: TGTGCCAGTAGCATTGGTGTAGGGGAAGGCTATGGCTACACCTTC. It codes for CASSIGVGEGYGYTF.

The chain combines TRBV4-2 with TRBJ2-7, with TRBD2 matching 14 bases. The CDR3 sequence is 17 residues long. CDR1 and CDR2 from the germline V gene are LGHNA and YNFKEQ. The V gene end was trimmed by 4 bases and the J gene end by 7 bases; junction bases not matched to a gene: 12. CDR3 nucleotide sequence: TGTGCCAGCAGCCGGAAAGACGGGACTAGCGGGAGTAGGGAGCAGTACTTC. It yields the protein CASSRKDGTSGSREQYF.

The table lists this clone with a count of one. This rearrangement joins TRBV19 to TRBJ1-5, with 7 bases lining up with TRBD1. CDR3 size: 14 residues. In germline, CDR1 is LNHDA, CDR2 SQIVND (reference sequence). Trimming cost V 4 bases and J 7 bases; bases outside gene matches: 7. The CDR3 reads CASSTDRVGQPQHF. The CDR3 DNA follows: TGTGCCAGTAGTACCGACAGGGTCGGACAGCCCCAGCATTTT.

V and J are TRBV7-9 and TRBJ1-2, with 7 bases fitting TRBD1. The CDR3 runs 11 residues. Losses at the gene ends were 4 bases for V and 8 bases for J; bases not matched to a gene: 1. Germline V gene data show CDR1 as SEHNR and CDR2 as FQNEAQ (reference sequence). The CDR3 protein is CASSSDRGYTF. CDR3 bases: TGTGCCAGCAGCTCGGACAGGGGCTACACCTTC.

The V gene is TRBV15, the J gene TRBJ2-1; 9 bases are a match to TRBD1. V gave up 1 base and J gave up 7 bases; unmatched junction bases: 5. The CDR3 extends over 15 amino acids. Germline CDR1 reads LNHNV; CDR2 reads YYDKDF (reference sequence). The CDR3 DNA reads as TGTGCCACCAGCAGAGCCGGGACAGGGCTGAATGAGCAGTTCTTC. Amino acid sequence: CATSRAGTGLNEQFF.